This T cell receptor (beta chain) was found in a study of blood T cell repertoires in COVID-19. Using immunoSEQ multiplex PCR, the repertoire was profiled, and TCRdb retains in-frame clones only, with some absent. The sample has approximately 480,000 clones, approximately 86% seen once. This CDR3 is built from 16 residues. In germline, CDR1 is MDHEN, CDR2 SYDVKM. The J segment lost 3 bases and the V segment lost 5 bases, leaving 9 bases of the junction unmatched. The chain recombines TRBV28 with TRBJ2-7, with TRBD2 matching over 11 bases. The sample comprised PBMCs or T cells enriched from blood (not recorded which). The TCR was taken from a woman under 30 who had recovered from COVID-19. CDR3 DNA sequence: TGTGCCAGCAGTCCCCCTTTAGCGGGGGGGCTCTACGAGCAGTACTTC. Protein product: CASSPPLAGGLYEQYF.